This TCR beta chain was sequenced during a study of T cells after yellow fever vaccination. General study points: Reappearance after the booster was observed for most primary-vaccination clones (roughly 97% CD4, over 70% CD8).

V dropped 4 bases and J dropped 9 bases, with 17 bases sitting between them. CDR1 LGHDT and CDR2 YNNKEL come from the germline V gene (reference sequence). The CDR3 runs 14 residues. This clonotype was observed many times. As yet, its antigen is unknown. 5'RACE template switching produced TCR cDNA carrying a universal primer site and UMIs. TCRdb itself ran the 5' RACE reads through MiXCR, one entry per CDR3 protein. Among more than 200,000 distinct CDR3 sequences listed, roughly 3.7% were seen once. The specimen comprised PBMCs, sampled 15 days after the yellow fever booster vaccination. The TCR originated in a man between 18 and 29 years old who received the YFV17D yellow fever vaccine. The chain carries TRBV3-1 and TRBJ2-3; no clear D gene. The CDR3 protein is CASSPVAYSRTQYF. DNA of the CDR3: TGTGCCAGCAGCCCCGTGGCATATTCGAGGACGCAGTATTTT.